This entry concerns a single T cell receptor beta chain. Its antigen is unidentified. Expressed TCRB transcripts got sequenced, as all isolated RNA was reverse transcribed. The table came from immunoSEQ multiplex PCR; TCRdb's copy has only in-frame clones and leaves some out. The sample yields more than 150,000 clones, about 12% seen once. This sample stems from a study of beta chain features in type 1 diabetes. Study observations and caveats: In type 1 diabetes patients, VDJ junctions had fewer insertions; deletions at these junctions were more frequent.

In total, each donor contributed a single heparinised blood draw that averaged around 0.12 L. Cell sorting via CD45RO/CCR7/CD25/CD127/CD95/CD27 was performed to obtain CD4+ naive, central memory, regulatory and stem cell-like memory cells. The germline gives CDR1 KGHSH, CDR2 LQKENI. V shed 6 bases and J shed 3 bases, with 15 bases lying between them. The CDR3 has 15 amino acids. The sequencing input was central memory CD4+ T cells from blood. This clonotype was sampled from a woman younger than 30 in good health. The chain employs TRBV18 and TRBJ2-1, with D perhaps matching TRBD2 (6 bases). The chain's CDR3 is CASSSGRGIYNEQFF. The CDR3 DNA reads TGTGCCAGCTCCTCGGGGCGGGGAATCTACAATGAGCAGTTCTTC.